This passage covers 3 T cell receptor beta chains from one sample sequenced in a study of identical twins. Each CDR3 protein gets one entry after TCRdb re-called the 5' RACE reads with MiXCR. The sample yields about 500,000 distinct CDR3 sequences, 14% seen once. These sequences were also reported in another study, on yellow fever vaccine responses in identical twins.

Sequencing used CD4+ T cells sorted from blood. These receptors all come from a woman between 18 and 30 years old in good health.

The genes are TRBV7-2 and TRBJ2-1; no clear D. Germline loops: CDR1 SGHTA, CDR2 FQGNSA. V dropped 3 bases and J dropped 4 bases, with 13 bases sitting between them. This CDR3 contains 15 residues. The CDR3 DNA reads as TGTGCCAGCAGCTTTGAAGGAACCCCGTACAATGAGCAGTTCTTC. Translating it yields CASSFEGTPYNEQFF.

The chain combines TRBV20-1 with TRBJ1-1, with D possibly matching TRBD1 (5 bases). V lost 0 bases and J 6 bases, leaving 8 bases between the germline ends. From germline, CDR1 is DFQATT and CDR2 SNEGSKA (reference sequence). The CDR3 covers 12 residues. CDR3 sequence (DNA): TGCAGTGCTAGAGAACCGGGACCTGAAGCTTTCTTT. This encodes CSAREPGPEAFF.

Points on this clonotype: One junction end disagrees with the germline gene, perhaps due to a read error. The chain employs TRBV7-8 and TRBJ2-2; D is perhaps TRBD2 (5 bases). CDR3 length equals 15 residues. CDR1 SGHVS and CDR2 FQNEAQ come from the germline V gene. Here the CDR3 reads CASSLAGVNTVELFF. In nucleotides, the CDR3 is TGTGCCAGCAGCTTAGCGGGAGTAAACACCGTGGAGCTGTTTTTT. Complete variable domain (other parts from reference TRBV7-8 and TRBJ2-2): GAGVSQSPRYKVAKRGQDVALRCDPISGHVSLFWYQQALGQGPEFLTYFQNEAQLDKSGLPSDRFFAERPEGSVSTLKIQRTQQEDSAVYLCASSLAGVNTVELFFGEGSRLTVL.